Below are 17 T cell receptor beta chains sequenced from a single sample in a study of response to subunit inactivated influenza vaccine. TCRdb used MiXCR to reprocess the RT-PCR reads, holding one entry per CDR3 protein. The table has roughly 540,000 distinct CDR3 sequences, around 21% seen once. The same data also went into a second study, on T cells expressing NK-cell markers. This second study notes: Beta-chain TCR cDNA was generated via 5'RACE template switching with UMIs.

Sequenced here: CD4+ T cells sorted from PBMCs, sampled about 12 days after vaccination. The receptors shown here come from a man aged 45-65 years who received an inactivated influenza vaccine.

This clonotype was detected only a few times. The chain carries TRBV15 and TRBJ2-7, with a weak D call TRBD2 (6 bases). CDR3 length: 13 residues. CDR1 is LNHNV and CDR2 is YYDKDF in the germline V gene (reference sequence). V was clipped by 4 bases and J by 4 bases, with 11 bases between them. In nucleotides, the CDR3 is TGTGCCACCAGCAAGCACGGGACTTACGAGCAGTACTTC. This sequence encodes CATSKHGTYEQYF.

This clonotype was seen a handful of times. The V call is TRBV2, the J call TRBJ1-1; 9 bases map to TRBD1. V trimming: 6 bases; J trimming: 0 bases; junction bases outside the gene matches: 11. CDR3 length: 17 amino acids. Germline CDR1 reads SNHLY; CDR2 reads FYNNEI. In DNA, the CDR3 is TGTGCCAGCAGCGTAACCGGGACAGGGTGGATGAACACTGAAGCTTTCTTT. Its protein product is CASSVTGTGWMNTEAFF.

This clonotype was detected a few times. The rearrangement links TRBV29-1 to TRBJ2-7; TRBD2 agrees at 10 bases. Germline-derived CDR1 and CDR2 are SQVTM and ANQGSEA. With V trimmed by 5 bases and J by 4 bases, 5 bases remained unmatched. The CDR3 is made up of 13 amino acids. DNA for the CDR3: TGCAGCGTTCGGACTAGCGGCTTGTACGAGCAGTACTTC. The encoded protein is CSVRTSGLYEQYF.

This sequence joins TRBV28 and TRBJ2-7; D not resolved. The CDR3 has 12 amino acids. Trimming shortened V by 1 base and J by 4 bases, and 5 bases separated the two germline ends. From germline, CDR1 is MDHEN and CDR2 SYDVKM. The CDR3 sequence: CASSLYQYEQYF. CDR3 in DNA: TGTGCCAGCAGTTTATACCAGTACGAGCAGTACTTC.

On this clonotype itself: Sequence at one end of the junction differs from germline and may be a read error. The chain carries TRBV29-1 and TRBJ2-3, with TRBD2 as a possible D gene (5 bases). The CDR3 runs to 12 residues. CDR1 and CDR2 (germline): SQVTM, ANQGSEA. CDR3 region: CGVATPGDTQYF. DNA of the CDR3: TGCGGCGTCGCCACCCCGGGGGATACGCAGTATTTT.

This clonotype came up a few times. V and J are TRBV11-2 and TRBJ2-3; D may be TRBD2 (5 bases). Per the germline V gene, CDR1 is SGHAT and CDR2 is FQNNGV. V was trimmed by 0 bases and J by 2 bases, leaving 15 bases between them. The CDR3 is made up of 17 amino acids. The DNA for the CDR3 is TGTGCCAGCAGCTTAGAGTATAGGAGGCCCCCCACAGATACGCAGTATTTT. Protein product: CASSLEYRRPPTDTQYF.

The chain carries TRBV20-1 and TRBJ2-3; D gene uncertain. Per the germline V gene, CDR1 is DFQATT and CDR2 is SNEGSKA (reference sequence). The CDR3 is made up of 12 amino acids. V was trimmed by 4 bases and J by 5 bases, leaving 10 bases between them. CDR3 coding DNA: TGCAGTGCTACGGACGGAAGAGATACGCAGTATTTT. It is translated as CSATDGRDTQYF.

This clonotype has at least ten counts. The chain is built from TRBV2 and TRBJ2-7, with 7 bases aligning to TRBD1. Losses at the gene ends were 4 bases for V and 6 bases for J; bases not matched to a gene: 3. Germline V gene data show CDR1 as SNHLY and CDR2 as FYNNEI. The CDR3 runs to 12 residues. The CDR3 sequence is CASSVDRREQYF. In nucleotides, the CDR3 is TGTGCCAGCAGTGTGGACAGGCGCGAGCAGTACTTC.

The chain employs TRBV5-4 and TRBJ1-4; a weak D match, TRBD1 (5 bases). Germline V lookup: CDR1 SGHNT, CDR2 YYREEE (reference sequence). The CDR3 extends over 13 amino acids. Trimming stripped 0 bases from V and 8 bases from J, with 8 bases between. The CDR3 region is CASSLDEGEKLFF. CDR3 DNA: TGTGCCAGCAGCTTGGATGAGGGGGAAAAACTGTTTTTT. Variable domain in full (rest from reference TRBV5-4 and TRBJ1-4): ETGVTQSPTHLIKTRGQQVTLRCSSQSGHNTVSWYQQALGQGPQFIFQYYREEENGRGNFPPRFSGLQFPNYSSELNVNALELDDSALYLCASSLDEGEKLFFGSGTQLSVL.

V gene TRBV12-3 or TRBV12-4 combines with J gene TRBJ1-5, with D perhaps matching TRBD1 (5 bases). V lost 8 bases to trimming and J lost 7 bases, with 12 bases between them. CDR3 length: 12 amino acids. As DNA, the CDR3 is TGTGCCAGCGGACCGCGGGGCCAGCCCCAGCATTTT. It specifies CASGPRGQPQHF.

The sample holds many counts of this clonotype. The V and J genes are TRBV29-1 and TRBJ2-5; no firm D call. The CDR3 loop spans 15 amino acids. V gave up 6 bases and J gave up 1 base, with 18 bases separating them. Germline V gene lookup returns CDR1 SQVTM and CDR2 ANQGSEA. CDR3 DNA sequence: TGCAGCGTCACGGATCTTCCGAGGATCCAAGAGACCCAGTACTTC. It yields the protein CSVTDLPRIQETQYF.

The rearrangement uses TRBV6-1 and TRBJ2-2; D is possibly TRBD1 or TRBD2 (5 bases each). The length of the CDR3 is 14 residues. Between the trimmed V and J ends, which lost 7 bases and 6 bases, there was a span of 15 bases. Germline assignment: CDR1 MNHNS and CDR2 SASEGT. CDR3 nucleotide sequence: TGTGCCAGCAACTTGGGACCCGACGCCGGGGAGCTGTTTTTT. Its protein product is CASNLGPDAGELFF.

The chain recombines TRBV6-1 with TRBJ2-7; no firm D call. The V gene's germline CDR1 is MNHNS and CDR2 SASEGT. The CDR3 extends over 13 amino acids. Deletions cut 3 bases from V and 1 base from J, with 7 bases between. The CDR3 sequence is CASSETDSYEQYF. The CDR3 DNA sequence: TGTGCCAGCAGTGAGACGGATTCCTACGAGCAGTACTTC.

This clonotype was found a few times. The V gene is TRBV10-2, the J gene TRBJ1-5, with no clear D. Germline CDR1 is WSHSY and CDR2 is SAAADI. This CDR3 has 13 residues. The V end lost 4 bases, the J end lost 0 bases, and 4 bases lay between the germline ends. The CDR3 DNA is TGCGCCAGCAGTGCTTATAGCAATCAGCCCCAGCATTTT. Translated, it gives CASSAYSNQPQHF.

The CDR3, as DNA: TGCAGTGCCCTACAGCCCATGAACACTGAAGCTTTCTTT. This codes for CSALQPMNTEAFF. V is TRBV20-1 and J is TRBJ1-1, with unresolved D. The CDR3 consists of 13 residues. Trimming stripped 6 bases from V and 0 bases from J, with 11 bases between. The V gene's germline CDR1 is DFQATT and CDR2 SNEGSKA (reference sequence).

The chain combines TRBV6-1 with TRBJ2-3; a possible D gene is TRBD2 (6 bases). The CDR3 totals 14 residues. With 6 bases removed from V and 4 bases from J, the gap between germline ends came to 14 bases. Germline assignment: CDR1 MNHNS and CDR2 SASEGT. The DNA for the CDR3 is TGTGCCAGCAGACCAGTTAGGGAGGCAGATACGCAGTATTTT. It translates to CASRPVREADTQYF.

The CDR3 DNA reads TGCAGCGTTGAATTAGCGGGGGACCGGGGAGTACTCTACGAGCAGTACTTC. This encodes CSVELAGDRGVLYEQYF. This chain links TRBV29-1 with TRBJ2-7; TRBD2 agrees at 9 bases. V gave up 2 bases and J gave up 3 bases; unmatched junction bases: 14. This CDR3 is 17 amino acids long. The germline CDR1 and CDR2 sequences are SQVTM and ANQGSEA.